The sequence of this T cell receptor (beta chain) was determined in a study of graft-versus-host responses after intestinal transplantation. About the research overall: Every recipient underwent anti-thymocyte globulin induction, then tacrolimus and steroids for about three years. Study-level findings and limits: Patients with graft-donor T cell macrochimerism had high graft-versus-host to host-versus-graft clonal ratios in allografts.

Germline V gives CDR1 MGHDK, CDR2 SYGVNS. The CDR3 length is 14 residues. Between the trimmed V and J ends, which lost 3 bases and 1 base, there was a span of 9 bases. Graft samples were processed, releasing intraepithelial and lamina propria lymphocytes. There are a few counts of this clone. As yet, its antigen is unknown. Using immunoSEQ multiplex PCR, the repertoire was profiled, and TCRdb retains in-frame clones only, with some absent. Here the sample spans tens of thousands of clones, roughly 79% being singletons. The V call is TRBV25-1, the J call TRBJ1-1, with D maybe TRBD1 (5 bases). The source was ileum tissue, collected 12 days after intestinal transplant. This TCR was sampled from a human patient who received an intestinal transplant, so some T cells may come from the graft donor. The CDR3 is CASSDPGQNTEAFF. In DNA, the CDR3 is TGTGCCAGCAGTGACCCCGGACAGAACACTGAAGCTTTCTTT.